This TCR beta chain was recorded in a study of shared clonotypes between healthy human individuals. Overall study findings and caveats: All-four-donor shared clonotypes had higher generation probabilities than non-shared clonotypes did.

As for this clone: Its antigen remains unidentified.

CD45RA-negative memory and CD45RA+ naive subsets were split from the CD4+ cells. Sorted-subset replicate PCRs used roughly 210 ng of genomic DNA. This amount corresponded to about 30,000 T cell genomes. The table came from immunoSEQ multiplex PCR; TCRdb's copy has only in-frame clones and leaves some out. The table has 950,000 to 1,100,000 clones, about 80% seen once; the top ten hold 0.6% to 0.7%. The sample consisted of memory CD4+ T cells from PBMCs. Described subset: CD45RA-negative fraction. The receptor was isolated from a man aged 18 to 30 in good health. Some clones in this sample may be carry-over from other donors' samples.

CDR3 bases: TGTGCCAGCAGCGCGTCCTTTGGTATGGGGAGTGCTGAAGCTTTCTTT. Its protein is CASSASFGMGSAEAFF. The V gene is TRBV13, the J gene TRBJ1-1; D unclear. Germline-derived CDR1 and CDR2 are PRHDT and FYEKMQ (reference sequence). This CDR3 is built from 16 residues. Trimming removed 5 bases at V and 6 bases at J, with 22 bases between.